This section outlines one T cell receptor beta chain sequence together with its context. Its matching antigen is unknown. These data come from a study of T cells in Graves' hyperthyroidism and ophthalmopathy. Study observations and caveats: The model anticipated ophthalmopathy a median about 7.1 months pre-onset.

CDR1 is LNHNV and CDR2 is YYDKDF in the germline V gene (reference sequence). Trimming left V 0 bases short and J 0 bases short, with 11 bases between. The CDR3 covers 16 residues. Amplified regions were TCR beta CDR3 sequences from RNA transcripts. The HTBI primer set was used in a first-round RT-PCR of the TCR CDR3. One entry per CDR3 protein, called by TCRdb with MiXCR from the multiplex PCR reads. This table has about half a million distinct CDR3 sequences, 24% appearing once. This TCR was sampled from a woman aged 25 to 39 with Graves' ophthalmopathy. Input material: blood. The chain carries TRBV15 and TRBJ2-5; D gene uncertain. The CDR3 sequence is CATSREWTDDQETQYF. The CDR3 nucleotides read TGTGCCACCAGCAGAGAGTGGACGGACGACCAAGAGACCCAGTACTTC.